The TCR beta chain under discussion was sequenced for a study of OX40 agonist ivuxolimab in advanced cancers. Study as a whole: Participants could have had prior anti-PD-1, anti-PD-L1 or anti-CTLA-4 therapy, and around 40% had some. General study points: Fewer expanded clones were found on average in CD4+ than in CD8+ T cells. By week 6 at 0.1 to 3.0 mg/kg, blood CD4+ and CD8+ T cells had expanded clonally.

Any history of autoimmune disease or systemic immunosuppression disqualified patients. Between the trimmed V and J ends, which lost 2 bases and 10 bases, there was a span of 14 bases. Per germline, CDR1 MDHEN and CDR2 SYDVKM. The CDR3 covers 13 residues. By sample share, this clone is medium-sized (0.01 to 0.1%). Its cognate antigen is unknown. Method: immunoSEQ multiplex PCR; TCRdb's copy keeps in-frame clones and lacks some. The table shows 65,000 to 90,000 clones, with 75% to 95% occurring only once. The V gene is TRBV28, the J gene TRBJ1-1; the D gene is possibly TRBD1 (5 bases). The sample was CD4+ or CD8+ T cells sorted from blood, taken in a trial of the OX40 agonist ivuxolimab. The sequence was collected from an adult with an advanced solid tumor such as melanoma, head and neck, liver or kidney cancer. This chain's CDR3 is CASSLARGEPAFF. The CDR3, as DNA: TGTGCCAGCAGTTTAGCGAGGGGCGAACCAGCTTTCTTT.